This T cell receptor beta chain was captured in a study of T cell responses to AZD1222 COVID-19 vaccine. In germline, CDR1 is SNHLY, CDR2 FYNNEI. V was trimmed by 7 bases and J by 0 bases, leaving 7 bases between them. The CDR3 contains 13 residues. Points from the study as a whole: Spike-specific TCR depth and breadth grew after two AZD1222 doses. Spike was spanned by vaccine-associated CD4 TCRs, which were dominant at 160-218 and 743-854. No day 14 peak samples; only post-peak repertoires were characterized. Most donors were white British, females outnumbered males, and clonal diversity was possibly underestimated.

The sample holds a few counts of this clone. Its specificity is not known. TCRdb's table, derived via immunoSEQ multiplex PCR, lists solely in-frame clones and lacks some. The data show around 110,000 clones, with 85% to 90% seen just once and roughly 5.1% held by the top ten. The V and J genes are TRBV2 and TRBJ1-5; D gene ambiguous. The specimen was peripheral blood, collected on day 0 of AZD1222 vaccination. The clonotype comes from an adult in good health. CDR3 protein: CASTFVSNQPQHF. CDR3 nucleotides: TGTGCCAGCACCTTCGTTAGCAATCAGCCCCAGCATTTT.